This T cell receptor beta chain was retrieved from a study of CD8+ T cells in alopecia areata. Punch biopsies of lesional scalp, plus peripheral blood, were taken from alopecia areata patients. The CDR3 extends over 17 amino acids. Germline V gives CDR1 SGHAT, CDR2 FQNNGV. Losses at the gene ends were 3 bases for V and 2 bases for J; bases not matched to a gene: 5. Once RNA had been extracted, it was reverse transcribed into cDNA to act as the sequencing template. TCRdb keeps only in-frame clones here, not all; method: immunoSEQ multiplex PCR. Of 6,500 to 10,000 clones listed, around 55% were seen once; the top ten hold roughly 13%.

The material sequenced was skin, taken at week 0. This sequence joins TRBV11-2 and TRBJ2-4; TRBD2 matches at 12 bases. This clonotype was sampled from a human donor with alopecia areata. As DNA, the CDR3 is TGTGCCAGCAGCTTCGGGACTAGCGGGCGATCCAAAAACATTCAGTACTTC. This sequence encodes CASSFGTSGRSKNIQYF.